Described below is a single T cell receptor beta chain sequence and its context. This clone was recorded a few times. This receptor's antigen is unknown. In this entry, gene names and germline sequences are mouse ones. The read ends 4 residues shy of where the CDR3 ends; the end is completed using the germline J gene. Receptor libraries were prepared by the immunoSEQ multiplex PCR assay. For TCR sequencing, RNA was extracted from every sample and reverse transcribed into cDNA to serve as template. First-strand cDNA was synthesized with SuperScript III using a 2:1 mix of oligo-dT and random hexamers. Amplification bias was assessed with a synthetic immune receptor repertoire, and residual bias was removed computationally. Libraries were sequenced on Illumina HiSeq with 60 bp reads covering the CDR3, read from J toward V. The source study handled its data this way. Raw reads were preprocessed to remove errors, and CDR3 was defined by IMGT conventions from the conserved cysteine to phenylalanine. Clonality was calculated as 1 minus Shannon entropy normalized by log2 of the number of productive unique TCRs. CD4 or CD8 identity of scalp clones was inferred by cross-referencing scalp TCRbeta sequences with sorted blood CD4 and CD8 repertoires. TCRdb carries this immuneACCESS record with in-frame sequences only. Its versions omit some clonotypes, under half of them owing to an unresolved V gene in the studies checked, with the rest unexplained. V and J calls and clone size are copied from that table; D and trimming were computed from the DNA. In this sample, about 270,000 clones appear, none counted once only. The ten largest clonotypes hold approximately 1.2% of the sample.

This sample stems from a study of CD8+ T cells in alopecia areata (dated by TCRdb to 2016 to 2019). The study in broad terms: Skin from C3H/HeJ donors aged about 6-12 months with spontaneous alopecia was grafted onto female C3H/HeJ recipients aged roughly 7-11 weeks. On the human side, TCRbeta sequencing was run on scalp tissue and on sorted CD4+ and CD8+ peripheral blood T cells from healthy controls and from alopecia areata patients with either patchy or totalis/universalis disease. Clonality in the scalp was compared among normal scalp (n=4), patchy alopecia areata scalp (n=8), and alopecia totalis/universalis scalp (n=8). Amplification of TCRbeta CDR3 regions was done by immunoSEQ multiplex PCR using 35 Vbeta forward primers and 13 Jbeta reverse primers. RNA was obtained with the PAXgene miRNA kit for fixed scalp, the miRNeasy kit for PBMCs, and the RNeasy kit for mouse skin. The study used high-throughput TCRbeta sequencing to examine T cell clonal expansion in alopecia areata, in both the C3H/HeJ mouse model and human patients.

On the study overall, not on this receptor specifically: Shared TCR sequences between patients were less evident than in mice, which may be partly attributable to HLA diversity in the patient population. Higher clonality and more expanded CD8+ clones were observed in lesional scalp than in normal scalp, particularly in alopecia totalis/universalis, a finding suggestive of antigenic drive. Resident alphabeta T cells in normal human skin are also sequenced, complicating scalp TCR repertoire analysis, unlike mouse skin dominated by gammadelta T cells.

From cysteine to phenylalanine, the CDR3 is 11 amino acids long. The DNA shown is the part of the CDR3 that was read: 21 bases, in frame from base 1. CDR1 and CDR2, looked up from the germline V gene, are MSHET and SYDVDS. Pooled mouse cutaneous lymph node cells were stained for CD4, CD8alpha, NKG2D, NKG2ACE and other markers and were then sorted on a BD Influx. The V and J genes are TRBV29 and TRBJ2-1; the D gene cannot be resolved reliably. The sample comprised CD4+ T cells sorted from a lymph node. The clonotype originates from a C3H/HeJ mouse with alopecia areata. Regarding MHC type, mice of this strain are H2-k. Partial CDR3 DNA: TGTGCTAGCAGTTTACAGGCT. The translation is CASSLQA. The full-length CDR3 reads as CASSLQAEQFF.